Shown below are 3 T cell receptor beta chains from a single sample sequenced in a study of blood T cells in healthy people across ages. Using a J-beta primer mix together with a sample-barcoded 5' primer, a second PCR was run for about 6 to 11 cycles. TCRdb re-called the 5' RACE reads with MiXCR, one entry per CDR3 protein. The sample lists hundreds of thousands of distinct CDR3 sequences; approximately 52% were seen once. The source material was blood. These receptors were collected from a woman of 80 years or more in good health.

The chain links TRBV5-1 to TRBJ2-5, with D possibly TRBD2 on 6 matching bases. Germline assignment: CDR1 SGHRS and CDR2 YFSETQ. V lost 0 bases and J lost 13, with 22 bases in between. The length of the CDR3 is 15 residues. The CDR3 is CASSLGTGVGNERYF. The DNA for the CDR3 is TGCGCCAGCAGCTTGGGAACGGGAGTGGGAAATGAGCGGTACTTC. Full variable domain (missing parts from reference TRBV5-1 and TRBJ2-5): KAGVTQTPRYLIKTRGQQVTLSCSPISGHRSVSWYQQTPGQGLQFLFEYFSETQRNKGNFPGRFSGRQFSNSRSEMNVSTLELGDSALYLCASSLGTGVGNERYFGPGTRLLVL.

The chain employs TRBV25-1 and TRBJ1-4; TRBD1 matches 9 bases. The CDR3 spans 13 residues. Losses at the gene ends were 6 bases for V and 11 bases for J; bases not matched to a gene: 7. CDR1 is MGHDK and CDR2 is SYGVNS in the germline V gene. The CDR3 sequence is CASSRDRELKLFF. In DNA form, the CDR3 reads TGTGCCAGCAGCAGGGACAGGGAGTTGAAACTGTTTTTT.

The chain uses TRBV4-1 and TRBJ1-5, with D hard to call. CDR3 length: 15 residues. Trimming cost V 0 bases and J 5 bases, with 11 bases left between them. Germline lookup yields CDR1 MGHRA and CDR2 YSYEKL. The CDR3 DNA follows: TGCGCCAGCAGCCAAGATCAGGAAACATATCAGCCCCAGCATTTT. This encodes CASSQDQETYQPQHF.